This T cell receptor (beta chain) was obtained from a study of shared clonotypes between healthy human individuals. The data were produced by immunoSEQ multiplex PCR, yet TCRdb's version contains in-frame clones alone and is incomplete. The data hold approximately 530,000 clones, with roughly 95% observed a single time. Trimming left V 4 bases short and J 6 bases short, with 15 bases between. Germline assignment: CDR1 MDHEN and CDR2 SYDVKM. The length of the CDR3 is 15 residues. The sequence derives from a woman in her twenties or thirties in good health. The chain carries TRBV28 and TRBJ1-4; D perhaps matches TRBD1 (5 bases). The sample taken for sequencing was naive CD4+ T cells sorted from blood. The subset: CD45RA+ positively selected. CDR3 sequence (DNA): TGTGCCAGCAGTTCAGTGGGCGGGGGGGATGAAAAACTGTTTTTT. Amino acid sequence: CASSSVGGGDEKLFF. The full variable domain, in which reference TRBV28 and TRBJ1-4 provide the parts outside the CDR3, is DVKVTQSSRYLVKRTGEKVFLECVQDMDHENMFWYRQDPGLGLRLIYFSYDVKMKEKGDIPEGYSVSREKKERFSLILESASTNQTSMYLCASSSVGGGDEKLFFGSGTQLSVL.